This T cell receptor beta chain was documented in a study of blood T cells in healthy people across ages. This clonotype was counted at least ten times. The authors ran a second PCR of about 6 to 11 cycles using a sample-barcoded 5' primer and a J-beta primer mix. One entry per CDR3 protein, called by TCRdb with MiXCR from the 5' RACE reads. The table shows some 880,000 distinct CDR3 sequences, with roughly 35% occurring only once. Trimming left V 2 bases short and J 1 base short, with 10 bases between. The CDR3 contains 15 residues. Sequencing was done on a sample of blood. The sequence was collected from a man between 18 and 35 years old in good health. The chain is built from TRBV12-3 or TRBV12-4 and TRBJ2-3; D might be TRBD2 (6 bases). This CDR3 is CASSLIGGGTDTQYF. The CDR3 DNA reads as TGTGCCAGCAGTTTAATAGGAGGGGGCACAGATACGCAGTATTTT.